The present T cell receptor beta chain was sequenced within a study of T cells in Graves' hyperthyroidism and ophthalmopathy. Authors of the study amplified TCR beta CDR3 regions from RNA transcripts. The HTBI primer set drove a first-round RT-PCR of the TCR CDR3. TCRdb reanalysed the multiplex PCR reads using MiXCR and keeps one entry per CDR3 protein. The sample has over 450,000 distinct CDR3 sequences; 14% are singletons. The CDR3 runs 16 residues. The J segment lost 7 bases and the V segment lost 9 bases, leaving 18 bases of the junction unmatched. Germline CDR1 MGHRA, CDR2 YSYEKL. This TCR derives from a young woman with Graves' hyperthyroidism. Sequencing used blood. The chain joins TRBV4-1 to TRBJ2-1; 7 nucleotides align to TRBD2. CDR3 loop: CARKTSAYYPWNEQFF. The CDR3 DNA sequence: TGCGCCAGGAAAACTAGCGCTTATTATCCCTGGAATGAGCAGTTCTTC.